Presented here are 24 T cell receptor beta chains from one specimen sequenced in a study of T cells in Graves' hyperthyroidism and ophthalmopathy. Researchers amplified the TCR beta CDR3 regions from RNA transcripts. First-round RT-PCR with HTBI primers amplified the TCR CDR3 region. From the multiplex PCR reads, TCRdb called clonotypes with MiXCR, one entry per CDR3 protein. Here the sample spans 700,000 to 850,000 distinct CDR3 sequences, about a third being singletons. The specimen was blood. The origin of the receptors is a woman between 40 and 55 years old with Graves' hyperthyroidism.

There are many counts of this clonotype. V gene TRBV7-2 combines with J gene TRBJ1-2; the D gene is possibly TRBD1 (6 bases). V was shortened by 2 bases and J by 5 bases, with 15 bases between the two germline ends. Germline V gene lookup returns CDR1 SGHTA and CDR2 FQGNSA. The CDR3 length is 15 residues. CDR3 nucleotide sequence: TGTGCCAGCAGCTTACAGATGGACAGTTCATATGGCTACACCTTC. It translates to CASSLQMDSSYGYTF.

With regard to this clonotype: A read error may explain this, as a much larger clone is one base away. The chain links TRBV10-3 to TRBJ1-1; D unclear. From germline, CDR1 is ENHRY and CDR2 SYGVKD. The CDR3 runs to 13 residues. DNA for the CDR3: TGTTCCTCGGGGTGGAACTTGAACACTGAAGCTTTCTTT. This translates into CSSGWNLNTEAFF.

V gene TRBV6-1 combines with J gene TRBJ1-2; possible D gene TRBD1, 6 bases. The germline V gene encodes CDR1 MNHNS and CDR2 SASEGT. CDR3 size: 14 residues. The V end was cut by 6 bases, the J end by 8 bases, with 19 bases between. The DNA of the CDR3 is TGTGCCAGCAGCGGGGGGACACCCGTCCTAGGCTACACCTTC. Translated: CASSGGTPVLGYTF.

The table lists this clonotype with a few counts. This chain joins TRBV6-6 and TRBJ2-6; the D gene could be TRBD1 or TRBD2 (5 bases each). This CDR3 comprises 17 residues. V shed 5 bases and J shed 0 bases, with 14 bases lying between them. Per germline, CDR1 MNHNY and CDR2 SVGAGI (reference sequence). CDR3 nucleotides: TGTGCCAGCAGTATTCGGGACCGCGACTCTGGGGCCAACGTCCTGACTTTC. It is translated as CASSIRDRDSGANVLTF.

The V gene is TRBV4-3, the J gene TRBJ2-7; 10 bases fit TRBD2. V was pared by 0 bases and J by 2 bases, with 4 bases of the junction left unmatched. The CDR3 length is 16 residues. The germline V gene encodes CDR1 LGHNA and CDR2 YSLEER. CDR3 in amino acids: CASSQDLTSGTYEQYF. The CDR3 bases are TGCGCCAGCAGCCAAGATCTAACTAGCGGGACCTACGAGCAGTACTTC.

The DNA of the CDR3 is TGCGCCAGCAGCTTGATGGGGGGGCGGGAGACTGAAGCTTTCTTT. Its protein product is CASSLMGGRETEAFF. This rearrangement joins TRBV5-1 to TRBJ1-1, with D maybe TRBD1 (6 bases). The length of the CDR3 is 15 residues. The germline V gene has CDR1 SGHRS and CDR2 YFSETQ. V was cut by 1 base and J by 5 bases, with 15 bases left in between. The full variable domain, in which reference TRBV5-1 and TRBJ1-1 provide the parts outside the CDR3, is KAGVTQTPRYLIKTRGQQVTLSCSPISGHRSVSWYQQTPGQGLQFLFEYFSETQRNKGNFPGRFSGRQFSNSRSEMNVSTLELGDSALYLCASSLMGGRETEAFFGQGTRLTVV.

This clonotype has ten or more counts. This chain uses TRBV19 with TRBJ1-2, with TRBD1 matching over 11 bases. The CDR3 is 14 amino acids. Germline V CDR1 and CDR2: LNHDA, SQIVND (reference sequence). J was trimmed by 7 bases and V by 7 bases; bases with no gene match: 8. The CDR3 is CASTRDRGFSGYTF. The DNA for the CDR3 is TGTGCCAGTACCCGGGACAGGGGGTTTAGTGGCTACACCTTC.

This clonotype was seen repeatedly, ten times or more. The chain has TRBV12-3 or TRBV12-4 and TRBJ1-5; 7 bases line up with TRBD1. CDR3 length: 15 residues. V was pared by 6 bases and J by 6 bases, with 11 bases of the junction left unmatched. Here the CDR3 DNA reads TGTGCCAGCAGCCCGGGACAGCTGCCGGTTCAGCCCCAGCATTTT. Translation gives CASSPGQLPVQPQHF.

The V gene is TRBV7-3, the J gene TRBJ1-6; 7 bases are a match to TRBD1. Germline CDR1 and CDR2: SGHTA and FQGTGA. V shed 4 bases and J 8 bases; nucleotides not matched to a gene: 8. CDR3 length: 15 amino acids. CDR3 amino acids: CASSSSGTADSPLHF. In nucleotides, the CDR3 is TGTGCCAGCAGCTCTTCCGGGACAGCAGATTCACCCCTCCACTTT.

The rearrangement uses TRBV10-3 and TRBJ2-7; D may be TRBD2 (7 bases). Germline V CDR1 and CDR2: ENHRY, SYGVKD. The length of the CDR3 is 14 residues. V lost 10 bases, J lost 2 bases, and 18 bases lay in between. The CDR3 here is CASSWGGGTYEQYF. CDR3 nucleotide sequence: TGTGCCAGTTCTTGGGGGGGCGGCACCTACGAGCAGTACTTC.

This clonotype has a handful of counts. J is TRBJ1-5 and V is TRBV6-5; D is possibly TRBD1 (6 bases). The V end lost 4 bases, the J end lost 1 base, and 11 bases lay between the germline ends. The CDR3 is 15 amino acids. The germline gives CDR1 MNHEY, CDR2 SVGAGI. CDR3 in DNA: TGTGCCAGCAGTTTTCAGGGGCGAAGCAATCAGCCCCAGCATTTT. It encodes CASSFQGRSNQPQHF.

This clonotype was counted only a few times. This chain links TRBV29-1 with TRBJ2-7; 8 nucleotides align to TRBD2. V shed 3 bases, J shed 5 bases, and the junction held 6 bases outside the gene matches. Germline CDR1 SQVTM, CDR2 ANQGSEA. CDR3 length: 13 residues. The CDR3 sequence is CSVDLSGSNEQYF. CDR3 DNA: TGCAGCGTTGATCTCAGCGGGAGTAACGAGCAGTACTTC.

This clonotype was found a few times. V usage is TRBV6-5 and J usage is TRBJ2-5; no clear D. This CDR3 has 15 residues. CDR1 is MNHEY and CDR2 is SVGAGI in the germline V gene. Trimming shortened V by 5 bases and J by 1 base, and 14 bases separated the two germline ends. The CDR3 region is CASSAGAQLQETQYF. The CDR3, as DNA: TGTGCCAGCAGTGCCGGAGCCCAACTCCAAGAGACCCAGTACTTC.

Regarding this clonotype: This may come from a read error, since a much larger clone is one base off. This CDR3 is CASSSYSGRVAGELFF. CDR3 in DNA: TGTGCCAGCAGCTCGTATAGCGGGAGGGTCGCCGGGGAGCTGTTTTTT. The chain has TRBV7-8 and TRBJ2-2; 11 nucleotides match TRBD2. The J segment lost 6 bases and the V segment lost 4 bases, leaving 7 bases of the junction unmatched. Germline values: CDR1 SGHVS, CDR2 FQNEAQ. The CDR3 contains 16 residues. Filled out from reference TRBV7-8 and TRBJ2-2, the complete variable domain reads GAGVSQSPRYKVAKRGQDVALRCDPISGHVSLFWYQQALGQGPEFLTYFQNEAQLDKSGLPSDRFFAERPEGSVSTLKIQRTQQEDSAVYLCASSSYSGRVAGELFFGEGSRLTVL.

This clonotype was found a few times. The V gene is TRBV20-1, the J gene TRBJ1-5; 9 bases agree with TRBD1. V shed 6 bases and J 5 bases; nucleotides not matched to a gene: 11. Germline V gene data show CDR1 as DFQATT and CDR2 as SNEGSKA (reference sequence). The CDR3 is made up of 15 amino acids. In DNA form, the CDR3 reads TGCAGTGCCAGGGACAGGGAAAGATCGTATCAGCCCCAGCATTTT. Its translation: CSARDRERSYQPQHF.

At least ten counts were recorded for this clonotype. The chain couples TRBV7-2 to TRBJ2-3; D not certain. CDR1 and CDR2 from the germline V gene are SGHTA and FQGNSA. This CDR3 has 11 residues. The V gene lost 2 bases and the J gene lost 4 bases, with 1 base spanning the gap. CDR3 sequence (DNA): TGTGCCAGCAGCTTATCAGATACGCAGTATTTT. Amino acids: CASSLSDTQYF.

This clonotype was detected only a few times. The chain links TRBV7-3 to TRBJ2-1, with 7 bases fitting TRBD2. This CDR3 region has 14 residues. Trimming at V came to 2 bases and at J to 5 bases, leaving 3 bases not matched to a gene. Germline V gives CDR1 SGHTA, CDR2 FQGTGA. The CDR3 region is CASSLGRGDNEQFF. In DNA form, the CDR3 reads TGTGCCAGCAGCTTAGGACGGGGGGACAATGAGCAGTTCTTC.

This chain joins TRBV19 and TRBJ1-2, with D possibly matching TRBD1 (5 bases). The CDR3 has 12 residues. The germline CDR1 and CDR2 sequences are LNHDA and SQIVND (reference sequence). V shed 7 bases and J shed 3 bases, with 9 bases lying between them. CDR3 DNA sequence: TGTGCCAGTACCATGGGGGACTATGGCTACACCTTC. Translated, it gives CASTMGDYGYTF. Variable domain in full (rest from reference TRBV19 and TRBJ1-2): DGGITQSPKYLFRKEGQNVTLSCEQNLNHDAMYWYRQDPGQGLRLIYYSQIVNDFQKGDIAEGYSVSREKKESFPLTVTSAQKNPTAFYLCASTMGDYGYTFGSGTRLTVV.

The chain combines TRBV28 with TRBJ2-7; D is possibly TRBD2 (5 bases). V lost 5 bases and J lost 3, with 20 bases in between. Looked up from germline, CDR1 is MDHEN and CDR2 is SYDVKM. The CDR3 is 16 amino acids. As DNA, the CDR3 is TGTGCCAGCAGTAACTTAAAAGAAGACGGACTCTACGAGCAGTACTTC. Its protein product is CASSNLKEDGLYEQYF.

The rearrangement links TRBV6-5 to TRBJ1-1, with TRBD1 as a possible D gene (6 bases). The CDR3 loop spans 15 amino acids. Germline CDR1 reads MNHEY; CDR2 reads SVGAGI. Deletions cut 5 bases from V and 4 bases from J, with 17 bases between. The CDR3 reads CASSGRTALGTEAFF. The CDR3 DNA reads TGTGCCAGCAGTGGACGGACAGCTCTGGGCACTGAAGCTTTCTTT.

In its sample, this clonotype was seen many times. The CDR3 loop reads CSASRGLAGEETQYF. The CDR3 nucleotides read TGCAGTGCCTCCAGAGGACTAGCGGGAGAAGAGACCCAGTACTTC. V is TRBV20-1 and J is TRBJ2-5, with 13 bases aligning to TRBD2. Trimming removed 6 bases from V and 3 bases from J; junction bases left unmatched: 7. CDR3 length equals 15 residues. CDR1 is DFQATT, CDR2 SNEGSKA, per germline (reference sequence).

Turning to this clonotype: A read error may be the cause here, since a much bigger clone is one base away. The chain carries TRBV20-1 and TRBJ1-5, with 9 bases lining up with TRBD1. Germline V gene sequence: CDR1 DFQATT, CDR2 SNEGSKA (reference sequence). This CDR3 contains 16 residues. CDR3 in amino acids: CSASAAGTGSTQPQHF. CDR3 bases: TGCAGTGCTAGTGCCGCCGGGACAGGGAGCACTCAGCCCCAGCATTTT.

A single count supports this clonotype. A much more abundant neighbour one base away suggests this may be a read error. The rearrangement links TRBV7-8 to TRBJ2-6, with 8 bases lining up with TRBD2. The CDR3 consists of 19 residues. From germline, CDR1 is SGHVS and CDR2 FQNEAQ. The CDR3 nucleotides read TGTGCCAGCAGCGTAGCGGGACTCGGCCGTGGGTCCGCGGCCAACGTCCTGACTTTC. It translates to CASSVAGLGRGSAANVLTF.

This clonotype was counted a few times. The chain links TRBV5-6 to TRBJ2-5; D might be TRBD1 (5 bases). V gave up 4 bases and J gave up 5 bases, with 12 bases separating them. Germline CDR1 SGHDT, CDR2 YYEEEE. This CDR3 spans 13 amino acids. CDR3 DNA: TGTGCCAGCAGCGCATGGAACAGGGAGACCCAGTACTTC. Its protein product is CASSAWNRETQYF.